One sample yielded the 8 T cell receptor beta chains listed below, sequenced in a study of beta chain features in type 1 diabetes. What these receptors recognize is not known. Of the isolated RNA, all was reverse transcribed, and so the sequenced material was expressed TCRB transcripts. Sequencing used immunoSEQ multiplex PCR; TCRdb keeps in-frame clones, though not all of them. The sample consists of some 63,000 clones, almost 50% of them appearing once. General study findings and limits: Moderate but significant shortening of TCRB CDR3s was recorded in all four CD4+ subsets from Type 1 diabetes patients.

The sample comprised central memory CD4+ T cells from blood. These receptors were collected from a man aged 30-40 years with type 1 diabetes.

This rearrangement joins TRBV28 to TRBJ1-5, with 8 bases fitting TRBD1. Germline V gene data show CDR1 as MDHEN and CDR2 as SYDVKM. The CDR3 has 15 amino acids. Trimming took 4 bases from V and 4 from J; bases not matched to a gene: 6. CDR3 protein: CASSSTRGQNQPQHF. The CDR3 nucleotides read TGTGCCAGCAGTTCCACCAGGGGGCAAAATCAGCCCCAGCATTTT.

The chain employs TRBV18 and TRBJ1-2; 7 bases map to TRBD1. V dropped 0 bases and J dropped 4; count of bases not matched to a gene: 11. The CDR3 runs to 17 residues. Germline CDR1 is KGHSH and CDR2 is LQKENI. The CDR3, as DNA: TGTGCCAGCTCACCACCTTCGAGGGGGCAGTTGTTCTATGGCTACACCTTC. It specifies CASSPPSRGQLFYGYTF.

The chain uses TRBV18 and TRBJ1-1, with D perhaps TRBD1 (6 bases). Germline V CDR1 and CDR2: KGHSH, LQKENI. Trimming shortened V by 6 bases and J by 2 bases, and 13 bases separated the two germline ends. CDR3 length equals 14 residues. CDR3: CASSVLGANTEAFF. DNA for the CDR3: TGTGCCAGCTCGGTTTTGGGGGCCAACACTGAAGCTTTCTTT.

This clone was counted between two and nine times. This chain connects TRBV7-2 to TRBJ2-4; TRBD2 matches at 8 bases. The CDR3 is made up of 14 amino acids. From germline, CDR1 is SGHTA and CDR2 FQGNSA. Trimming cost V 4 bases and J 6 bases; bases outside gene matches: 5. The CDR3 sequence: CASSSRGGRNIQYF. Written as DNA, the CDR3 is TGTGCCAGCAGCTCTCGGGGGGGCCGAAACATTCAGTACTTC.

The chain uses TRBV5-1 and TRBJ2-7; 13 bases fit TRBD2. The CDR3 sequence is 15 residues long. From germline, CDR1 is SGHRS and CDR2 YFSETQ. Germline trimming cut 3 bases from V and 7 bases from J; bases unmatched to any gene: 7. The CDR3 loop is CASSSGLAGVKEQYF. CDR3 sequence (DNA): TGCGCCAGCAGCTCCGGACTAGCGGGAGTTAAGGAGCAGTACTTC.

This sequence joins TRBV5-1 and TRBJ2-4; possibly TRBD2 for D (5 bases). There are 17 residues in the CDR3. Germline values: CDR1 SGHRS, CDR2 YFSETQ. The V gene lost 0 bases and the J gene lost 3 bases, with 16 bases spanning the gap. The CDR3 DNA follows: TGCGCCAGCAGCTTGGAGGCCGGGTGGGAGAGCAAAAACATTCAGTACTTC. Its protein product is CASSLEAGWESKNIQYF.

CDR3 sequence (DNA): TGTGCCAGCAGCTTAGCGTATGCAGGGGAAGCTTTCTTT. This encodes CASSLAYAGEAFF. The chain couples TRBV7-6 to TRBJ1-1; tentatively, D is TRBD1 (5 bases). This CDR3 is built from 13 residues. Germline CDR1 and CDR2: SGHVS and FNYEAQ. Trimming cost V 0 bases and J 8 bases, with 10 bases left between them.

This clone was observed a handful of times. The rearrangement joins TRBV7-2 to TRBJ2-2, with 12 bases lining up with TRBD1. This CDR3 is built from 16 residues. Germline assignment: CDR1 SGHTA and CDR2 FQGNSA. The ends lost 1 base at V and 7 bases at J; junction bases unmatched: 4. CDR3 loop: CASSLGGQGARGELFF. The CDR3 bases are TGTGCCAGCAGCTTAGGGGGACAGGGGGCTCGCGGGGAGCTGTTTTTT. Variable domain in full (rest from reference TRBV7-2 and TRBJ2-2): GAGVSQSPSNKVTEKGKDVELRCDPISGHTALYWYRQSLGQGLEFLIYFQGNSAPDKSGLPSDRFSAERTGGSVSTLTIQRTQQEDSAVYLCASSLGGQGARGELFFGEGSRLTVL.